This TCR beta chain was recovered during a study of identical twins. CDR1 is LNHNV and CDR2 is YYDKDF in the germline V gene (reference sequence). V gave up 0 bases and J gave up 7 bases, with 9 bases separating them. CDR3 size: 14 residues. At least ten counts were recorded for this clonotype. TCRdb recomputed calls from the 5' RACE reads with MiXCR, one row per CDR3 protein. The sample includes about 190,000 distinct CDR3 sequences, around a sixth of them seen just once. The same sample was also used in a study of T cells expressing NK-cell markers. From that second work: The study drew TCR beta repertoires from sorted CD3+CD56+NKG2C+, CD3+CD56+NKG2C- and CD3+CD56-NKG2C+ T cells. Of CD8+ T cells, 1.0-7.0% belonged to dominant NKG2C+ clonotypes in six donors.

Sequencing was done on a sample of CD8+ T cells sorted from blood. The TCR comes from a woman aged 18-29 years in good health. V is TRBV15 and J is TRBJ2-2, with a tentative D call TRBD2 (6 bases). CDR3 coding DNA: TGTGCCACCAGCAGAGATTGGAGGGACGGGGAGCTGTTTTTT. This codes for CATSRDWRDGELFF.